This TCR beta chain was sequenced for a study of CD8 T cells in ankylosing spondylitis. Whole-study findings and limits: One TCR beta motif, made up of 7 or 8 highly homologous variants, appeared characteristic of ankylosing spondylitis blood.

TCRdb reanalysed the 5' RACE reads using MiXCR and keeps one entry per CDR3 protein. Of roughly 700,000 distinct CDR3 sequences listed, roughly 19% were seen once; the top ten hold about 20%. This CDR3 spans 15 amino acids. The germline CDR1 and CDR2 sequences are SNHLY and FYNNEI. Between the trimmed V and J ends, which lost 4 bases and 0 bases, there was a span of 10 bases. A word on this clonotype: Its antigen is unidentified.

J is TRBJ1-5 and V is TRBV2; maybe TRBD1 (5 bases). Material for sequencing was blood, either unsorted or a sorted T cell fraction (not recorded which). This clonotype was sampled from a male donor with ankylosing spondylitis. CDR3 residues: CASSVSGISNQPQHF. The CDR3 DNA follows: TGTGCCAGCAGTGTTTCAGGGATTAGCAATCAGCCCCAGCATTTT.